This TCR beta chain is from a study of T cells in localized non-small cell lung cancer. Only one count was recorded for this clone. Its specificity is not known. Germline CDR1 reads SGDLS; CDR2 reads YYNGEE. V was trimmed by 2 bases and J by 5 bases, leaving 7 bases between them. This CDR3 is built from 13 residues. Generated by immunoSEQ multiplex PCR, the TCRdb table keeps only in-frame clones and is missing some. The sample yields fewer than 90,000 clones, approximately 85% seen once. General study results and limits: Appearances in adjacent lung were noted for a median approximately 52 of the top 100 tumor clones. Longer overall survival accompanied higher blood T cell density.

The sequenced sample was peripheral blood, obtained before any cancer treatment. This rearrangement joins TRBV9 to TRBJ2-2; no definite D call. The origin of this receptor is a man aged 40-75 years with stage I lung adenocarcinoma. The CDR3 DNA sequence: TGTGCCAGCAGCGTGTTGGAGACCGGGGAGCTGTTTTTT. Translating it yields CASSVLETGELFF. Looking up the rest from reference TRBV9 and TRBJ2-2 gives the full variable domain: DSGVTQTPKHLITATGQRVTLRCSPRSGDLSVYWYQQSLDQGLQFLIQYYNGEERAKGNILERFSAQQFPDLHSELNLSSLELGDSALYFCASSVLETGELFFGEGSRLTVL.